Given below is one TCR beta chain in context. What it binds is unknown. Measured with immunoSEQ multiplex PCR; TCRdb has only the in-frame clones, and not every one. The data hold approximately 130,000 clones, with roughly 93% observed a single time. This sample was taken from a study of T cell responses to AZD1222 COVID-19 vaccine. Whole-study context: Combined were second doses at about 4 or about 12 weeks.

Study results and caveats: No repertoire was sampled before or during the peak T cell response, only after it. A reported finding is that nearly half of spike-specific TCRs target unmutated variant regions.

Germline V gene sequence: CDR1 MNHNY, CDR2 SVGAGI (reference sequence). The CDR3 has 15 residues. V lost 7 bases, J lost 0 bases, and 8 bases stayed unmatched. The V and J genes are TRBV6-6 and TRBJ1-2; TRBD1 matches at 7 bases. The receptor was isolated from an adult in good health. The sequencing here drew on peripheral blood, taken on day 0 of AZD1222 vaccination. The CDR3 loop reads CASMQQGPANYGYTF. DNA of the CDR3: TGTGCCAGCATGCAACAGGGGCCCGCTAACTATGGCTACACCTTC.